These T cell receptor beta chains were read from a single sample in a study of CD8 T cells in ankylosing spondylitis. TCRdb processed the 5' RACE reads anew with MiXCR; each CDR3 protein has one entry. In the table there are roughly 440,000 distinct CDR3 sequences, about a sixth of which are singletons. Sequenced sample: blood, either unsorted or a sorted T cell fraction (not recorded which). Receptors originate from a male donor with ankylosing spondylitis. The CDR3 runs from the conserved cysteine through the conserved F or W. Each record gives: CDR3 length, J gene, D gene, V gene, clone size, CDR3 protein, CDR3 DNA. A D gene is named only where the DNA matches it firmly. Clone size is not always given. Where it is, it says once, few, many or a class for expanded clones.

14 | TRBJ1-4 | . | TRBV20-1 | . | CSAPKGGASEKLFF | TGCAGTGCTCCTAAGGGGGGGGCGAGTGAAAAACTGTTTTTT
16 | TRBJ1-5 | TRBD1 | TRBV6-5 | few | CASSSRQGGPNQPQHF | TGTGCCAGCAGTTCACGACAGGGAGGGCCCAATCAGCCCCAGCATTTT
16 | TRBJ1-3 | . | TRBV5-6 | . | CASSLATASSGNTIYF | TGTGCCAGCAGCTTGGCGACGGCTAGCTCTGGAAACACCATATATTTT
17 | TRBJ2-1 | . | TRBV12-3/TRBV12-4 | . | CASSPHRSRDGYNEQFF | TGTGCCAGCAGCCCTCACCGAAGCCGGGACGGGTACAATGAGCAGTTCTTC
16 | TRBJ2-7 | TRBD1 | TRBV11-3 | . | CASSTGQGSLTGEQYF | TGTGCCAGCAGCACAGGACAGGGGAGTTTGACGGGAGAGCAGTACTTC
14 | TRBJ2-1 | TRBD2 | TRBV6-5 | few | CASSYRRLAGEQFF | TGTGCCAGCAGTTACCGAAGACTAGCGGGGGAGCAGTTCTTC
16 | TRBJ2-3 | TRBD2 | TRBV7-8 | few | CASRRRTSGFTDTQYF | TGTGCCAGCAGGCGCAGGACTAGCGGATTCACAGATACGCAGTATTTT
15 | TRBJ2-7 | TRBD2 | TRBV20-1 | . | CSARAGTSGIYEQYF | TGCAGTGCTAGGGCCGGGACTAGCGGGATCTACGAGCAGTACTTC
13 | TRBJ2-7 | . | TRBV18 | . | CASTVIEGVEQYF | TGTGCCAGCACGGTAATAGAAGGGGTCGAGCAGTACTTC
18 | TRBJ2-3 | TRBD2 | TRBV20-1 | . | CSARGRGASSGRTDTQYF | TGCAGTGCTAGAGGGAGGGGGGCTTCTAGCGGGAGGACTGATACGCAGTATTTT
12 | TRBJ1-2 | . | TRBV30 | few | CAWSRHRGENTF | TGTGCCTGGAGTCGTCACCGTGGGGAGAACACCTTC
15 | TRBJ2-7 | . | TRBV4-2 | . | CASSQDRAGDLEQYF | TGTGCCAGCAGCCAAGATCGAGCTGGCGACCTCGAGCAGTACTTC